These 18 T cell receptor beta chains were all obtained from the same sample, sequenced in a study of blood T cell repertoires in COVID-19. Produced via immunoSEQ multiplex PCR; TCRdb's table is partial and in-frame only. The sample lists about 18,000 clones; about 91% were seen once. The source material was PBMCs or T cells enriched from blood (not recorded which). The source is a woman younger than 45 who had recovered from COVID-19.

V and J are TRBV9 and TRBJ2-6; TRBD1 matches at 10 bases. This CDR3 region has 17 residues. Trimming cost V 3 bases and J 1 base; bases outside gene matches: 4. Germline lookup yields CDR1 SGDLS and CDR2 YYNGEE. The CDR3 nucleotides read TGTGCCAGCAGCGCCGACAGGGGGCCTTCTGGGGCCAACGTCCTGACTTTC. Amino acid sequence: CASSADRGPSGANVLTF.

CDR3 residues: CASSVELAGGPGTGELFF. Here the CDR3 DNA reads TGTGCCAGCAGCGTAGAACTAGCGGGGGGGCCGGGCACCGGGGAGCTGTTTTTT. The V and J genes are TRBV9 and TRBJ2-2, with 13 positions matching TRBD2. The CDR3 spans 18 residues. After removal of 0 bases from V and 4 bases from J, the junction contained 6 bases not matched to a gene. Germline lookup yields CDR1 SGDLS and CDR2 YYNGEE.

The chain carries TRBV24-1 and TRBJ2-7; tentatively, D is TRBD2 (6 bases). This CDR3 contains 15 residues. Germline CDR1 KGHDR, CDR2 SFDVKD. The ends were cut back, 4 bases at V and 6 bases at J, with 18 bases in the middle. The CDR3 protein is CATSEAGGLRPEQYF. The CDR3 DNA is TGTGCCACCAGTGAAGCAGGAGGGTTGCGCCCCGAGCAGTACTTC.

The genes are TRBV19 and TRBJ1-1, with 7 bases lining up with TRBD1. The ends lost 6 bases at V and 1 base at J; junction bases unmatched: 8. Per germline, CDR1 LNHDA and CDR2 SQIVND (reference sequence). This CDR3 spans 15 amino acids. CDR3 in amino acids: CASRYTGARNTEAFF. The CDR3 region has the DNA TGTGCCAGTAGATACACAGGGGCACGGAACACTGAAGCTTTCTTT.

The J gene is TRBJ2-1, the V gene TRBV24-1, with D uncertain. There are 14 residues in the CDR3. The V gene's germline CDR1 is KGHDR and CDR2 SFDVKD. Trimming left V 2 bases short and J 7 bases short, with 11 bases between. The CDR3 protein is CATSDYKLPNEQFF. The CDR3 nucleotides read TGTGCCACCAGTGATTATAAACTTCCTAATGAGCAGTTCTTC.

The genes are TRBV6-4 and TRBJ2-1, with 7 bases aligning to TRBD1. CDR3 length: 14 amino acids. V lost 5 bases to trimming and J lost 5 bases; unmatched junction nucleotides: 6. From germline, CDR1 is MRHNA and CDR2 SNTAGT. The CDR3: CASSKSGQNNEQFF. The DNA of the CDR3 is TGTGCCAGCAGTAAATCGGGACAGAACAATGAGCAGTTCTTC.

V and J are TRBV5-4 and TRBJ2-2; 8 bases fit TRBD2. Trimming removed 0 bases from V and 4 bases from J; junction bases left unmatched: 5. Germline V gene sequence: CDR1 SGHNT, CDR2 YYREEE (reference sequence). This CDR3 region has 16 residues. CDR3 coding DNA: TGTGCCAGCAGCTTGGAGCGGGGGCGGCCCACCGGGGAGCTGTTTTTT. It yields the protein CASSLERGRPTGELFF.

The chain uses TRBV30 and TRBJ2-3; D not certain. Germline V CDR1 and CDR2: GTSNPN, SVGIG (reference sequence). V was shortened by 2 bases and J by 2 bases, with 8 bases between the two germline ends. There are 13 residues in the CDR3. The CDR3 nucleotides read TGTGCCTGGAGTAACACCAACACAGATACGCAGTATTTT. Protein: CAWSNTNTDTQYF.

The chain combines TRBV5-1 with TRBJ2-3, with a possible D match to TRBD2 (7 bases). The CDR3 sequence is 17 residues long. With 4 bases removed from V and 4 bases from J, the gap between germline ends came to 22 bases. CDR1 is SGHRS and CDR2 is YFSETQ in the germline V gene. The DNA for the CDR3 is TGCGCCAGCAGCCCCCCGGCGGGGGCCCGCGGGCCAGATACGCAGTATTTT. It translates to CASSPPAGARGPDTQYF.

This sequence joins TRBV9 and TRBJ1-6; maybe TRBD1 (6 bases). Deletions cut 0 bases from V and 3 bases from J, with 19 bases between. This CDR3 is built from 19 residues. CDR1 and CDR2 (germline): SGDLS, YYNGEE. Here the CDR3 DNA reads TGTGCCAGCAGCGTAGGAAGGGGGAACAGGCTAGGCTATAATTCACCCCTCCACTTT. Residues: CASSVGRGNRLGYNSPLHF.

The V and J genes are TRBV7-9 and TRBJ2-7, with a weak D call TRBD1 (6 bases). Deletions cut 1 base from V and 5 bases from J, with 15 bases between. Germline V gives CDR1 SEHNR, CDR2 FQNEAQ (reference sequence). The CDR3 loop spans 15 amino acids. The CDR3 region is CASSLDLGQIHEQYF. The CDR3 coding sequence is TGTGCCAGCAGCTTAGATTTAGGACAGATCCACGAGCAGTACTTC. The variable domain in full, completed from reference TRBV7-9 and TRBJ2-7, reads DTGVSQNPRHKITKRGQNVTFRCDPISEHNRLYWYRQTLGQGPEFLTYFQNEAQLEKSRLLSDRFSAERPKGSFSTLEIQRTEQGDSAMYLCASSLDLGQIHEQYFGPGTRLTVT.

This rearrangement joins TRBV4-3 to TRBJ2-7, with unresolved D. The CDR3 totals 14 residues. CDR1 and CDR2 from the germline V gene are LGHNA and YSLEER. V was shortened by 0 bases and J by 3 bases, with 9 bases between the two germline ends. This CDR3 reads CASSQDVRYYEQYF. The CDR3 DNA reads TGCGCCAGCAGCCAAGACGTCAGGTACTACGAGCAGTACTTC.

The V call is TRBV12-3 or TRBV12-4, the J call TRBJ1-2; weak D call: TRBD1 (6 bases). V gave up 6 bases and J gave up 2 bases, with 10 bases separating them. This CDR3 is built from 13 residues. The CDR3 nucleotides are TGTGCCAGCAGGGAACAGGGAAACTATGGCTACACCTTC. Residues: CASREQGNYGYTF.

This chain uses TRBV14 with TRBJ1-6; 8 bases agree with TRBD1. V trimming: 11 bases; J trimming: 7 bases; junction bases outside the gene matches: 10. This CDR3 is 14 amino acids long. CDR1 is SGHDN, CDR2 FVKESK, per germline. This CDR3 is CAGMAGGWNSPLHF. The CDR3 DNA is TGTGCCGGCATGGCAGGGGGCTGGAATTCACCCCTCCACTTT.

This chain uses TRBV9 with TRBJ2-3; TRBD2 matches at 16 bases. The CDR3 spans 15 residues. J lost 9 bases, V lost 4 bases, and 5 bases had no gene match. Germline lookup yields CDR1 SGDLS and CDR2 YYNGEE. Written as DNA, the CDR3 is TGTGCCAGCAGCCCGGGACTAGCGGGGGGGTGGACGCAGTATTTT. Encoded protein: CASSPGLAGGWTQYF.

This clone was counted only a few times. The CDR3 sequence: CASSLAPGHRNGYTF. The CDR3 coding sequence is TGTGCCAGCAGCCTTGCTCCGGGACACAGGAATGGCTACACCTTC. This chain connects TRBV2 to TRBJ1-2; D is possibly TRBD1 (6 bases). The V gene lost 6 bases and the J gene lost 6 bases, with 20 bases spanning the gap. CDR1 is SNHLY, CDR2 FYNNEI, per germline. This CDR3 comprises 15 residues.

This rearrangement joins TRBV2 to TRBJ2-3; possible D gene TRBD1, 5 bases. Germline CDR1 and CDR2: SNHLY and FYNNEI. The ends were cut back, 10 bases at V and 3 bases at J, with 20 bases in the middle. This CDR3 has 15 residues. DNA of the CDR3: TGTGCCATCTCCAGGGATCCGGTCGGGACAGATACGCAGTATTTT. The encoded protein is CAISRDPVGTDTQYF. The full variable domain, in which reference TRBV2 and TRBJ2-3 provide the parts outside the CDR3, is EPEVTQTPSHQVTQMGQEVILRCVPISNHLYFYWYRQILGQKVEFLVSFYNNEISEKSEIFDDQFSVERPDGSNFTLKIRSTKLEDSAMYFCAISRDPVGTDTQYFGPGTRLTVL.

This CDR3 reads CASSVAGVGLNSPLHF. Here the CDR3 DNA reads TGTGCCAGCAGCGTAGCCGGGGTGGGTCTGAATTCACCCCTCCACTTT. V gene TRBV9 combines with J gene TRBJ1-6; D is unresolved. Germline assignment: CDR1 SGDLS and CDR2 YYNGEE. The V and J ends lost 0 bases and 7 bases respectively, with 14 bases between them. The CDR3 runs 16 residues. Full variable domain (outside the CDR3, taken from reference TRBV9 and TRBJ1-6): DSGVTQTPKHLITATGQRVTLRCSPRSGDLSVYWYQQSLDQGLQFLIQYYNGEERAKGNILERFSAQQFPDLHSELNLSSLELGDSALYFCASSVAGVGLNSPLHFGNGTRLTVT.